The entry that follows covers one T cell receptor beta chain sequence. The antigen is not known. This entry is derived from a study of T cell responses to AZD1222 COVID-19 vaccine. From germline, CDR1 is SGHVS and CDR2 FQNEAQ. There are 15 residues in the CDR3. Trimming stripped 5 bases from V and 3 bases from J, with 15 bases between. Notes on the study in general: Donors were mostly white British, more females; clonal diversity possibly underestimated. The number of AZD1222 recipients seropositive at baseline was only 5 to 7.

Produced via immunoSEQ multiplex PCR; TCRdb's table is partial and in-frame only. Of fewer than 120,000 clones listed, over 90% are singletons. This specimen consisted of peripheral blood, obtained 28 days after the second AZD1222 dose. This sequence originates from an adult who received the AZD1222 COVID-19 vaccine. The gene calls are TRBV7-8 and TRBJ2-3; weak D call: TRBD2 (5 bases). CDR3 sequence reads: CASSRFEGRTDTQYF. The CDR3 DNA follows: TGTGCCAGCAGCCGGTTCGAGGGCCGGACAGATACGCAGTATTTT.